The clone carrying this TCR beta chain was found a few times. The target antigen is unknown. The data belong to a study of beta chain features in type 1 diabetes. The whole isolated RNA underwent reverse transcription, so sequencing captured expressed TCRB transcripts. Measured with immunoSEQ multiplex PCR; TCRdb has only the in-frame clones, and not every one. The profile shows around 150,000 clones, about 7% of them singletons. Purity exceeding 95% was reached by all sorted populations. General study results and limits: Resolution of whether HLA type affects TCRB rearrangement was not achieved here.

Trimming removed 5 bases from V and 7 bases from J; junction bases left unmatched: 10. The CDR3 contains 16 residues. Per germline, CDR1 MDHEN and CDR2 SYDVKM. Sequenced sample: central memory CD4+ T cells from blood. The chain has TRBV28 and TRBJ2-2, with 10 bases that match TRBD2. The TCR originated in a woman between 25 and 40 years old in good health. CDR3 residues: CASSELAGDPDGELFF. CDR3 nucleotides: TGTGCCAGCAGTGAGCTAGCGGGAGATCCCGACGGGGAGCTGTTTTTT.